One sample yielded the 18 T cell receptor beta chains listed below, sequenced in a study of CD8+ T cells in alopecia areata. cDNA reverse transcribed from extracted RNA served as the sequencing template. Here immunoSEQ multiplex PCR was the method, and the copy in TCRdb shows in-frame clones only, minus some. This table holds about 99,000 clones, approximately 60% found once. Sequencing was carried out using CD4+ T cells sorted from blood. The receptors here all came from a human donor in good health.

This sequence joins TRBV9 and TRBJ2-1; perhaps D is TRBD1 or TRBD2 (6 bases each). The V gene's germline CDR1 is SGDLS and CDR2 YYNGEE. V gave up 1 base and J gave up 0 bases, with 11 bases separating them. The CDR3 runs to 16 residues. The DNA of the CDR3 is TGTGCCAGCAGCGTAAGGGGGGACCTCTCCTACAATGAGCAGTTCTTC. Amino acids: CASSVRGDLSYNEQFF.

This clone turned up a few times. The genes are TRBV4-2 and TRBJ2-7, with TRBD1 as a possible D gene (5 bases). The CDR3 sequence is 15 residues long. Trimming took 2 bases from V and 4 from J, leaving 15 bases between them. Germline V gives CDR1 LGHNA, CDR2 YNFKEQ. CDR3 protein: CASSQRAGIGYEQYF. The CDR3 region has the DNA TGTGCCAGCAGCCAAAGGGCAGGGATAGGATACGAGCAGTACTTC.

The chain employs TRBV5-1 and TRBJ2-2; 7 bases agree with TRBD1. V lost 4 bases to trimming and J lost 6 bases; unmatched junction nucleotides: 6. Germline values: CDR1 SGHRS, CDR2 YFSETQ. This CDR3 is 14 amino acids long. CDR3 sequence (DNA): TGCGCCAGCAGCAGCCGGACAGGCGCCGGGGAGCTGTTTTTT. Its protein is CASSSRTGAGELFF.

The J gene is TRBJ1-5, the V gene TRBV6-5; D not resolved. Trimming left V 0 bases short and J 8 bases short, with 11 bases between. The germline gives CDR1 MNHEY, CDR2 SVGAGI. The CDR3 consists of 14 residues. The CDR3: CASSYSVIGEPQHF. CDR3 DNA: TGTGCCAGCAGTTACTCGGTTATTGGGGAGCCCCAGCATTTT.

This rearrangement joins TRBV4-2 to TRBJ2-7; D is unresolved. Germline V gene sequence: CDR1 LGHNA, CDR2 YNFKEQ. Trimming removed 1 base from V and 6 bases from J, with 16 bases in between. The CDR3 spans 15 residues. The CDR3 loop reads CASSQVGPTPGEQYF. CDR3 nucleotide sequence: TGTGCCAGCAGCCAAGTCGGGCCCACACCCGGCGAGCAGTACTTC.

This clone showed up just a few times. Written as DNA, the CDR3 is TGCGCCAGCAGCTCCCGAGGCGGGGGCAATCAGCCCCAGCATTTT. The encoded protein is CASSSRGGGNQPQHF. The chain recombines TRBV5-1 with TRBJ1-5; D unresolved. The CDR3 totals 15 residues. The V end lost 3 bases, the J end lost 2 bases, and 12 bases lay between the germline ends. Germline loops: CDR1 SGHRS, CDR2 YFSETQ.

This clone was detected a few times. The CDR3 reads CASRPLVTGELFF. Here the CDR3 DNA reads TGCGCCAGCAGGCCGCTGGTCACCGGGGAGCTGTTTTTT. The gene calls are TRBV5-1 and TRBJ2-2; D not resolved. The CDR3 contains 13 residues. V was shortened by 5 bases and J by 4 bases, with 9 bases between the two germline ends. CDR1 SGHRS and CDR2 YFSETQ come from the germline V gene.

This clone was detected a few times. V usage is TRBV29-1 and J usage is TRBJ1-6; D is uncertain. CDR3 length: 14 residues. Trimming left V 3 bases short and J 7 bases short, with 13 bases between. Germline CDR1 reads SQVTM; CDR2 reads ANQGSEA. The CDR3 coding sequence is TGCAGCGTTGACAGAACCGCTCGGAATTCACCCCTCCACTTT. Amino acid sequence: CSVDRTARNSPLHF.

Here the CDR3 DNA reads TGTGCCAGTTCAGAGGGCTCTGGGGCCAACGTCCTGACTTTC. Residues: CASSEGSGANVLTF. This sequence joins TRBV19 and TRBJ2-6; TRBD2 is a possible D gene (5 bases). Germline V gene sequence: CDR1 LNHDA, CDR2 SQIVND (reference sequence). CDR3 length equals 14 residues. Trimming left V 8 bases short and J 0 bases short, with 8 bases between.

This clone was picked up a small number of times. The chain joins TRBV7-3 to TRBJ2-3, with D maybe TRBD2 (5 bases). Germline CDR1 and CDR2: SGHTA and FQGTGA. V was cut by 5 bases and J by 7 bases, with 7 bases left in between. This CDR3 spans 11 amino acids. The DNA for the CDR3 is TGTGCCAGCAGCGACTACCATACGCAGTATTTT. As protein: CASSDYHTQYF.

The genes are TRBV5-1 and TRBJ2-2; 7 bases fit TRBD1. The CDR3 loop spans 15 amino acids. With V trimmed by 4 bases and J by 7 bases, 10 bases remained unmatched. The germline gives CDR1 SGHRS, CDR2 YFSETQ. Here the CDR3 reads CASSPNRDRVGELFF. The CDR3 bases are TGCGCCAGCAGCCCAAACCGGGACAGAGTCGGGGAGCTGTTTTTT.

This clone occurred a few times. The chain employs TRBV28 and TRBJ2-1; 7 nucleotides match TRBD2. There are 15 residues in the CDR3. The germline gives CDR1 MDHEN, CDR2 SYDVKM. Trimming took 8 bases from V and 3 from J; bases not matched to a gene: 10. CDR3 in DNA: TGTGCCAGCGGGCCCCTCAGCGGGGTCTACAATGAGCAGTTCTTC. Protein: CASGPLSGVYNEQFF. Variable domain in full (rest from reference TRBV28 and TRBJ2-1): DVKVTQSSRYLVKRTGEKVFLECVQDMDHENMFWYRQDPGLGLRLIYFSYDVKMKEKGDIPEGYSVSREKKERFSLILESASTNQTSMYLCASGPLSGVYNEQFFGPGTRLTVL.

The chain couples TRBV30 to TRBJ1-6; 7 bases line up with TRBD1. The J segment lost 7 bases and the V segment lost 1 base, leaving 4 bases of the junction unmatched. This CDR3 spans 14 amino acids. The V gene's germline CDR1 is GTSNPN and CDR2 SVGIG (reference sequence). The CDR3 DNA is TGTGCCTGGAGTGAACAGGGGACGAATTCACCCCTCCACTTT. It is translated as CAWSEQGTNSPLHF.

The chain carries TRBV25-1 and TRBJ2-5; D not certain. The end of the DNA fits TRBJ2-7 better, so the J call may be wrong. CDR3 length: 12 residues. CDR1 and CDR2 (germline): MGHDK, SYGVNS. The CDR3 DNA sequence: TGTGCCAGCAGCGGCAGCTCCTACGAGCAGTACTTC. This sequence encodes CASSGSSYEQYF.

The chain carries TRBV29-1 and TRBJ2-5, with D maybe TRBD2 (6 bases). Trimming cost V 6 bases and J 3 bases, with 11 bases left between them. Germline V gene sequence: CDR1 SQVTM, CDR2 ANQGSEA. The length of the CDR3 is 12 residues. The CDR3, as DNA: TGCAGCGTCTGGGGGGAGAAAGAGACCCAGTACTTC. It codes for CSVWGEKETQYF.

This chain joins TRBV29-1 and TRBJ1-1, with D maybe TRBD1 (5 bases). There are 13 residues in the CDR3. CDR1 and CDR2 (germline): SQVTM, ANQGSEA. V was pared by 7 bases and J by 5 bases, with 17 bases between. This CDR3 reads CSAGGRLWTEAFF. The CDR3, as DNA: TGCAGCGCTGGGGGTAGACTGTGGACTGAAGCTTTCTTT.

This clone was recorded once. V and J are TRBV7-9 and TRBJ2-5; TRBD2 aligns across 8 bases. Germline CDR1 SEHNR, CDR2 FQNEAQ (reference sequence). CDR3 length equals 14 residues. The V segment lost 7 bases and the J segment 2 bases; nucleotides outside the gene matches: 6. The CDR3 DNA reads TGTGCCAGCACAGCCCGGGGGGGACAAGAGACCCAGTACTTC. This sequence encodes CASTARGGQETQYF.

The rearrangement uses TRBV6-6 and TRBJ2-3, with D tentatively TRBD1 (6 bases). The CDR3 is 13 residues long. Trimming shortened V by 6 bases and J by 6 bases, and 13 bases separated the two germline ends. CDR1 is MNHNY and CDR2 is SVGAGI in the germline V gene (reference sequence). The chain's CDR3 is CASRSQGRDTQYF. The CDR3 DNA sequence: TGTGCCAGCAGATCACAGGGTCGGGATACGCAGTATTTT.